This section outlines one TCR beta chain sequence together with its context. No antigen is known for it. Some clones are missing from TCRdb's copy, which holds only in-frame ones; the method was immunoSEQ multiplex PCR. Counted here are about 130,000 clones, 70% to 90% occurring once; the ten biggest clones make up 5.8%. Germline CDR1 reads SGHDT; CDR2 reads YYEEEE. The V and J ends lost 6 bases and 5 bases, in that order; junction bases with no gene match: 8. The CDR3 consists of 14 residues. This sample was taken from a study of radiation and T cells in renal cell carcinoma. Time point of the sample: blood 2 weeks post-SBRT. Treatment noted: 15 Gy SBRT to primary tumor, nephrectomy 4 weeks later. Radiation-treated patients gave blood at baseline, week 2 and week 4. Whole-study findings and limits: From baseline, blood top tumor clonotypes peaked at 2 weeks post-radiation. Pretreatment tumor biopsies were lacking, so baseline clonotypes are unknown.

Sample: blood, taken from a patient whose treatment included radiotherapy and nephrectomy. This receptor was taken from an older woman with renal cell carcinoma. J is TRBJ2-7 and V is TRBV5-6; 10 nucleotides line up with TRBD2. The CDR3 loop reads CASIQRGGLDEQYF. Written as DNA, the CDR3 is TGTGCCAGCATCCAGCGGGGGGGCTTGGACGAGCAGTACTTC.